The 30 T cell receptor beta chains listed next were all sequenced from one sample in a study of cytomegalovirus exposure and HLA in healthy donors (dated by TCRdb to about 2017). Libraries were made using the immunoSEQ multiplex PCR assay. For the multiplex PCR, a mixture combining 60 forward primers for TCR Vbeta segments and 13 reverse primers for TCR Jbeta segments was used. TCRdb re-hosts the immuneACCESS table, in-frame sequences only. Its copies lack some clones; in the studies checked, an unresolved V gene accounts for under half of them, and the cause for the rest is not known. This sample is represented by about 90,000 clones; roughly four fifths of them were singletons. The ten largest clones capture around 4.6% of the sample. The sample comprised PBMCs. These receptors came from a woman between 40 and 50 years old in good health and CMV-seropositive.

This sequence joins TRBV19 and TRBJ2-3; 8 bases are a match to TRBD1. V lost 3 bases, J lost 4 bases, and 6 bases stayed unmatched. CDR1 and CDR2 from the germline V gene are LNHDA and SQIVND (reference sequence). The CDR3 length is 15 residues. CDR3 residues: CASSIIQGGSDTQYF. Written as DNA, the CDR3 is TGTGCCAGTAGTATCATACAGGGGGGCTCAGATACGCAGTATTTT.

This clone was seen a few times. J is TRBJ1-4 and V is TRBV28; no definite D call. Germline CDR1 reads MDHEN; CDR2 reads SYDVKM. The CDR3 runs to 15 residues. With 2 bases removed from V and 10 bases from J, the gap between germline ends came to 17 bases. CDR3 residues: CASSLPSGSLGKLFF. Written as DNA, the CDR3 is TGTGCCAGCAGTTTACCGAGCGGGTCCCTGGGAAAACTGTTTTTT.

The chain employs TRBV12-2 and TRBJ1-1; TRBD1, as called in the table, went unchecked against the DNA. TRBV12-2 is a recognized pseudogene. CDR3 length: 14 amino acids. CDR3 amino acids: CASRLDSGFTEAFF. CDR3 coding DNA: TGTGCAAGTCGCTTAGATTCAGGGTTCACTGAAGCTTTCTTT.

The chain carries TRBV18 and TRBJ2-3; D is unresolved. The CDR3 covers 16 residues. Trimming took off 0 bases at V and 2 bases at J, with 12 bases between the two ends. The germline CDR1 and CDR2 sequences are KGHSH and LQKENI. The CDR3 nucleotides read TGTGCCAGCTCACCACCCGTGGCCAGACTCACAGATACGCAGTATTTT. It codes for CASSPPVARLTDTQYF.

The chain has TRBV7-2 and TRBJ2-2; 9 bases fit TRBD1. Trimming took 2 bases from V and 16 from J; bases not matched to a gene: 8. The germline gives CDR1 SGHTA, CDR2 FQGNSA. The CDR3 contains 13 residues. The CDR3 DNA reads TGTGCCAGCAGCTTAAAGGGACAGGGAAATCGGTTTTTT. It yields the protein CASSLKGQGNRFF.

As for this clone: The same CDR3 is also encoded by other DNA sequences in this sample. The CDR3 here is CASTPRASGRTDTQYF. CDR3 coding DNA: TGTGCCAGCACCCCCCGGGCTAGCGGACGCACAGATACGCAGTATTTT. The chain has TRBV5-4 and TRBJ2-3, with 7 bases aligning to TRBD2. Germline trimming cut 6 bases from V and 1 base from J; bases unmatched to any gene: 11. This CDR3 has 16 residues. The germline gives CDR1 SGHNT, CDR2 YYREEE (reference sequence).

V usage is TRBV27 and J usage is TRBJ2-7, with a possible D match to TRBD1 (5 bases). The CDR3 has 13 amino acids. V was pared by 5 bases and J by 0 bases, with 8 bases between. CDR1 and CDR2 (germline): MNHEY, SMNVEV (reference sequence). CDR3 amino acids: CASSLRVSYEQYF. Here the CDR3 DNA reads TGTGCCAGCAGTCTCAGGGTCTCCTACGAGCAGTACTTC.

J is TRBJ2-7 and V is TRBV10-3, with TRBD2 as a possible D gene (5 bases). Trimming left V 6 bases short and J 7 bases short, with 16 bases between. The germline CDR1 and CDR2 sequences are ENHRY and SYGVKD. The CDR3 totals 13 residues. The CDR3 coding sequence is TGTGCCATCAGCAGGACTGGCGATACGGAGCAGTACTTC. Amino acids: CAISRTGDTEQYF.

This rearrangement joins TRBV7-9 to TRBJ2-7, with D tentatively TRBD2 (7 bases). The CDR3 loop spans 16 amino acids. With 1 base removed from V and 0 bases from J, the gap between germline ends came to 13 bases. Germline CDR1 is SEHNR and CDR2 is FQNEAQ (reference sequence). The CDR3 loop is CASSLVGGADSYEQYF. The DNA for the CDR3 is TGTGCCAGCAGCTTAGTGGGGGGGGCGGACTCCTACGAGCAGTACTTC.

The chain recombines TRBV7-3 with TRBJ2-2, with 7 nucleotides matching TRBD1. Germline values: CDR1 SGHTA, CDR2 FQGTGA. The CDR3 is 15 residues long. V was pared by 5 bases and J by 1 base, with 4 bases of the junction left unmatched. CDR3 nucleotide sequence: TGTGCCAGCAGCCCACGGGACAGGAACACCGGGGAGCTGTTTTTT. Its translation is CASSPRDRNTGELFF.

This chain uses TRBV5-6 with TRBJ1-2; 8 bases fit TRBD1. This CDR3 spans 15 amino acids. Germline V gives CDR1 SGHDT, CDR2 YYEEEE. V was clipped by 0 bases and J by 7 bases; unmatched bases: 8. The CDR3 DNA is TGTGCCAGCAGCTTGGTTGGCAGGGGGCAAGGTGGCTACACCTTC. Translated: CASSLVGRGQGGYTF.

Of note for this clone: The junction and the germline gene differ at one end; a read error may be behind it. The chain links TRBV7-9 to TRBJ2-6, with TRBD1 identical over 7 bases. The CDR3 spans 18 residues. Germline V lookup: CDR1 SEHNR, CDR2 FQNEAQ (reference sequence). CDR3 residues: CSSSLRDSFVSGANVLTF. The CDR3 region has the DNA TGTTCCAGCAGCCTCCGGGACAGCTTCGTCTCTGGGGCCAACGTCCTGACTTTC.

The rearrangement joins TRBV19 to TRBJ1-5; D remains ambiguous. The CDR3 covers 17 residues. With 3 bases removed from V and 2 bases from J, the gap between germline ends came to 17 bases. Per germline, CDR1 LNHDA and CDR2 SQIVND (reference sequence). The CDR3, as DNA: TGTGCCAGTAGTATTCCCCACGTGGGGAGTGGCAATCAGCCCCAGCATTTT. It yields the protein CASSIPHVGSGNQPQHF.

This chain connects TRBV10-2 to TRBJ2-7, with D maybe TRBD2 (5 bases). The CDR3 totals 15 residues. Deletions cut 6 bases from V and 3 bases from J, with 18 bases between. CDR1 WSHSY and CDR2 SAAADI come from the germline V gene. The CDR3 region is CASSGVSSGDYEQYF. The CDR3 nucleotides are TGCGCCAGCAGCGGGGTATCGAGCGGAGACTACGAGCAGTACTTC.

On this clone itself: The same CDR3 is also encoded by other DNA sequences in this sample. The rearrangement joins TRBV9 to TRBJ2-7; 11 bases map to TRBD1. Trimming at V came to 3 bases and at J to 4 bases, leaving 3 bases not matched to a gene. The CDR3 consists of 14 residues. The V gene's germline CDR1 is SGDLS and CDR2 YYNGEE. The CDR3 sequence is CASSAGTGGYEQYF. The CDR3 nucleotides are TGTGCCAGCAGCGCCGGGACAGGGGGTTACGAGCAGTACTTC.

The V and J genes are TRBV19 and TRBJ2-7; 10 bases agree with TRBD1. This CDR3 region has 14 residues. V was pared by 5 bases and J by 3 bases, with 4 bases of the junction left unmatched. CDR1 and CDR2 from the germline V gene are LNHDA and SQIVND (reference sequence). The CDR3 bases are TGTGCCAGTAGTCCGTGGACAGGGGGCTACGAGCAGTACTTC. Translated: CASSPWTGGYEQYF.

In this sample, this clone turned up a few times. This chain connects TRBV4-1 to TRBJ2-7, with D perhaps matching TRBD2 (6 bases). This CDR3 spans 14 amino acids. Germline V CDR1 and CDR2: MGHRA, YSYEKL. V lost 1 base and J lost 3, with 10 bases in between. CDR3 nucleotides: TGCGCCAGCAGCCAAGTGGGGGGAGACTACGAGCAGTACTTC. Translation gives CASSQVGGDYEQYF.

V and J are TRBV2 and TRBJ2-3; possibly TRBD2 for D (5 bases). This CDR3 spans 12 amino acids. Trimming stripped 6 bases from V and 3 bases from J, with 7 bases between. Germline assignment: CDR1 SNHLY and CDR2 FYNNEI. CDR3 in amino acids: CASRERTDTQYF. CDR3 nucleotide sequence: TGTGCCAGCAGGGAGCGGACAGATACGCAGTATTTT.

The rearrangement links TRBV5-4 to TRBJ2-7, with 7 bases identical to TRBD1. Per the germline V gene, CDR1 is SGHNT and CDR2 is YYREEE (reference sequence). This CDR3 contains 13 residues. V lost 3 bases, J lost 7 bases, and 7 bases stayed unmatched. CDR3 coding DNA: TGTGCCAGCAGCTCACTGGGACAGATAGAGCAGTACTTC. It translates to CASSSLGQIEQYF. The complete variable domain, with remaining parts taken from reference TRBV5-4 and TRBJ2-7, reads ETGVTQSPTHLIKTRGQQVTLRCSSQSGHNTVSWYQQALGQGPQFIFQYYREEENGRGNFPPRFSGLQFPNYSSELNVNALELDDSALYLCASSSLGQIEQYFGPGTRLTVT.

The J gene is TRBJ2-2, the V gene TRBV30; D might be TRBD1 (6 bases). V was pared by 4 bases and J by 4 bases, with 13 bases between. CDR1 and CDR2 from the germline V gene are GTSNPN and SVGIG (reference sequence). The CDR3 loop spans 14 amino acids. The CDR3 bases are TGTGCCTGGACGCGGGCAGGGGTCACCGGGGAGCTGTTTTTT. Protein sequence: CAWTRAGVTGELFF.

The chain uses TRBV2 and TRBJ2-5; possible D gene TRBD1, 5 bases. Germline V gene lookup returns CDR1 SNHLY and CDR2 FYNNEI. This CDR3 comprises 14 residues. Trimming cost V 3 bases and J 2 bases, with 10 bases left between them. The CDR3 bases are TGTGCCAGCAGTGAGGGGCGGCTACAAGAGACCCAGTACTTC. Encoded protein: CASSEGRLQETQYF.

The rearrangement uses TRBV28 and TRBJ1-3, with unresolved D. V lost 10 bases to trimming and J lost 0 bases, with 13 bases between them. From germline, CDR1 is MDHEN and CDR2 SYDVKM. The CDR3 has 14 residues. In DNA, the CDR3 is TGTGCCACCCTGGGCCCAAACTCTGGAAACACCATATATTTT. Translating it yields CATLGPNSGNTIYF.

The chain combines TRBV10-3 with TRBJ1-2; no clear D. Germline V gene lookup returns CDR1 ENHRY and CDR2 SYGVKD. V dropped 5 bases and J dropped 8 bases, with 12 bases sitting between them. The CDR3 spans 12 residues. Here the CDR3 reads CAISSGGEGYTF. In DNA, the CDR3 is TGTGCCATCAGTAGTGGAGGAGAGGGCTACACCTTC.

The genes are TRBV5-1 and TRBJ2-3; no reliable D call. Trimming pared 4 bases from V and 2 bases from J, leaving 11 bases between. Germline lookup yields CDR1 SGHRS and CDR2 YFSETQ. The CDR3 totals 14 residues. The CDR3 reads CASSPQVSTDTQYF. CDR3 nucleotide sequence: TGCGCCAGCAGCCCTCAGGTCTCCACAGATACGCAGTATTTT.

This clone was detected a few times. The V call is TRBV6-5, the J call TRBJ2-3, with a tentative D call TRBD1 (5 bases). CDR3 length equals 12 residues. Trimming removed 6 bases at V and 4 bases at J, with 8 bases between. CDR1 and CDR2 from the germline V gene are MNHEY and SVGAGI. As DNA, the CDR3 is TGTGCCAGCAGAGGGGCCGCAGATACGCAGTATTTT. Protein: CASRGAADTQYF.

The genes are TRBV11-2 and TRBJ2-1; TRBD2 matches 14 bases. The CDR3 totals 17 residues. The germline gives CDR1 SGHAT, CDR2 FQNNGV. V lost 5 bases and J lost 9; bases outside the gene matches: 12. The CDR3 here is CASSPPGLAGESVEQFF. The CDR3 DNA sequence: TGTGCCAGCAGCCCTCCGGGACTAGCGGGAGAAAGTGTTGAGCAGTTCTTC.

CDR3 loop: CASSIERLEYEQYF. The CDR3 DNA sequence: TGTGCCAGTAGTATAGAACGACTGGAATACGAGCAGTACTTC. The rearrangement links TRBV19 to TRBJ2-7; D gene ambiguous. The CDR3 runs to 14 residues. Trimming removed 0 bases at V and 4 bases at J, with 10 bases between. Germline values: CDR1 LNHDA, CDR2 SQIVND (reference sequence).

This chain links TRBV7-9 with TRBJ2-7; D perhaps matches TRBD1 (5 bases). The CDR3 covers 13 residues. Germline V CDR1 and CDR2: SEHNR, FQNEAQ (reference sequence). V was pared by 3 bases and J by 2 bases, with 8 bases between. The CDR3 spells CASSFGAPYEQYF. Here the CDR3 DNA reads TGTGCCAGCAGCTTTGGGGCCCCCTACGAGCAGTACTTC.

J is TRBJ1-2 and V is TRBV5-1, with D possibly TRBD1 on 5 matching bases. Germline values: CDR1 SGHRS, CDR2 YFSETQ. V lost 4 bases and J lost 5, with 15 bases in between. The CDR3 loop spans 14 amino acids. CDR3 protein: CASSPLGRDYGYTF. The CDR3 bases are TGCGCCAGCAGCCCCCTGGGCAGGGATTATGGCTACACCTTC. The full variable domain, with the rest looked up from reference TRBV5-1 and TRBJ1-2, is KAGVTQTPRYLIKTRGQQVTLSCSPISGHRSVSWYQQTPGQGLQFLFEYFSETQRNKGNFPGRFSGRQFSNSRSEMNVSTLELGDSALYLCASSPLGRDYGYTFGSGTRLTVV.

The chain carries TRBV27 and TRBJ2-7, with D unresolved. Germline values: CDR1 MNHEY, CDR2 SMNVEV (reference sequence). Deletions cut 0 bases from V and 0 bases from J, with 18 bases between. The CDR3 spans 18 residues. The CDR3 DNA is TGTGCCAGCAGTTTATCTCAAACCACACACATCACCTCCTACGAGCAGTACTTC. It codes for CASSLSQTTHITSYEQYF.